The present T cell receptor beta chain was sequenced within a study of blood T cell repertoires in COVID-19. The overall study: COVID-19 samples from acute and convalescent phases originated in the United States, Italy and Spain. PBMCs, B-cell-depleted T cells, or T cells provided the cDNA or gDNA that made up the material.

As originally analysed: Counts of nucleated cells, estimated from reference gene primer amplification, were obtained. Clones were sequenced by immunoSEQ multiplex PCR, and TCRdb holds only the in-frame ones, with some missing. The D gene and trimming were derived from the DNA, and the V and J assignments and clone size from that table. Of about 440,000 clones in the sample, roughly 89% are singletons; the top ten hold 4.3%. CDR1 and CDR2 from the germline V gene are SGDLS and YYNGEE. Trimming took 2 bases from V and 1 from J; bases not matched to a gene: 6. This CDR3 has 16 amino acids. Source material: peripheral blood. The receptor was derived from a young woman with acute or convalescent COVID-19. The chain has TRBV9 and TRBJ2-7, with TRBD1 identical over 10 bases. The CDR3 region has the DNA TGTGCCAGCAGCGTGACCGGGACAGGGGCATCCTACGAGCAGTACTTC. Translated: CASSVTGTGASYEQYF.